Below are 11 T cell receptor beta chains sequenced from a single sample in a study of T cells expressing NK-cell markers. TCRdb re-called the 5' RACE reads and catalogs CDR3 proteins one per entry, DNA excluded. Here the sample table reports a few hundred thousand distinct CDR3 sequences. The sequenced material came from blood T cells: a sorted CD56 or NKG2C T cell subset, CD4+ or CD8+ T cells, or bulk PBMC T cells (not recorded which). The receptors here all came from a man between 18 and 29 years old in good health.

This chain links TRBV7-3 with TRBJ1-4; TCRdb selects TRBD1, and the lack of DNA leaves this call unchecked. The CDR3 is 16 residues long. CDR1 and CDR2 from the germline V gene are SGHTA and FQGTGA. The CDR3 sequence: CASSLMGRGANEKLFF.

The V gene is TRBV5-1, the J gene TRBJ1-6; TCRdb's D call, TRBD1, is unchecked because there is no DNA. Germline V gene data show CDR1 as SGHRS and CDR2 as YFSETQ. The CDR3 totals 16 residues. This CDR3 reads CASSSSEGAVYSPLHF.

The genes are TRBV4-2 and TRBJ2-1; the D call from TCRdb, TRBD1, cannot be confirmed without DNA. Germline CDR1 reads LGHNA; CDR2 reads YNFKEQ. The CDR3 length is 15 residues. CDR3 amino acids: CASSPGQGAIDEQFF.

V usage is TRBV20-1 and J usage is TRBJ1-2; no DNA is available, so the TRBD1 call from TCRdb remains unchecked. The CDR3 contains 13 residues. Germline V CDR1 and CDR2: DFQATT, SNEGSKA (reference sequence). This CDR3 reads CSARGAAGHGYTF.

This CDR3 reads CSVVPGPSEKLFF. The chain has TRBV29-1 and TRBJ1-4. Germline V CDR1 and CDR2: SQVTM, ANQGSEA. CDR3 size: 13 residues. Combining the CDR3 with reference TRBV29-1 and TRBJ1-4 gives the whole variable domain SAVISQKPSRDICQRGTSLTIQCQVDSQVTMMFWYRQQPGQSLTLIATANQGSEATYESGFVIDKFPISRPNLTFSTLTVSNMSPEDSSIYLCSVVPGPSEKLFFGSGTQLSVL.

V usage is TRBV12-3 or TRBV12-4 and J usage is TRBJ2-5. The CDR3 extends over 15 amino acids. This CDR3 reads CASTVQLGKQETQYF.

The J gene is TRBJ2-7, the V gene TRBV20-1; without DNA, the TCRdb call of TRBD1 cannot be checked. Germline V lookup: CDR1 DFQATT, CDR2 SNEGSKA (reference sequence). This CDR3 is 12 amino acids long. This CDR3 is CSAMGANYEQYF.

The chain is built from TRBV12-3 or TRBV12-4 and TRBJ2-6; TCRdb proposes TRBD1, but this gene call is untestable without DNA. The CDR3 covers 15 residues. CDR3: CASTARGSGANVLTF.

CDR3 in amino acids: CASGEAPYALQGTYNEQFF. The chain couples TRBV12-5 to TRBJ2-1; the TCRdb D gene call, TRBD1, has no DNA to confirm it. The CDR3 spans 19 residues. Germline V gene lookup returns CDR1 LGHNT and CDR2 FRNRAP. The variable domain in full, with the rest retrieved from reference TRBV12-5 and TRBJ2-1, is DARVTQTPRHKVTEMGQEVTMRCQPILGHNTVFWYRQTMMQGLELLAYFRNRAPLDDSGMPKDRFSAEMPDATLATLKIQPSEPRDSAVYFCASGEAPYALQGTYNEQFFGPGTRLTVL.

The chain joins TRBV28 to TRBJ2-5; TCRdb returns TRBD1, unconfirmable since there is no DNA. The CDR3 has 13 residues. Germline V gene data show CDR1 as MDHEN and CDR2 as SYDVKM. The CDR3 region is CASSPQVTETQYF.

The chain links TRBV6-5 to TRBJ2-1; TCRdb selects TRBD2, and the lack of DNA leaves this call unchecked. The CDR3 length is 16 residues. Germline values: CDR1 MNHEY, CDR2 SVGAGI. The CDR3 sequence is CASSYGGGGTYNEQFF.